This is a list of T cell receptor beta chains from one sample in a study of Ad26.COV2.S vaccination and SARS-CoV-2 variants. Method: immunoSEQ multiplex PCR; TCRdb's copy keeps in-frame clones and lacks some. The sample carries more than 300,000 clones, about 85% recorded once. The specimen comprised peripheral blood, sampled in a trial of Ad26.COV2.S vaccine versus placebo. The receptors shown here come from a person between 18 and 60 years old who received the Ad26.COV2.S COVID-19 vaccine or a placebo. CDR3s include the opening cysteine and the closing phenylalanine or tryptophan. Each record gives: J gene, V gene, CDR3 protein.

TRBJ2-3 TRBV10-3 CAISEIRGADTQYF
TRBJ2-2 TRBV19 CASSPSTVNTGELFF
TRBJ2-7 TRBV20-1 CSASEGAGPYEQYF
TRBJ1-1 TRBV29-1 CSVEVQRNTEAFF
TRBJ2-3 TRBV3-1/TRBV3-2 CASSPHITDTQYF
TRBJ1-4 TRBV6-6 CASRDSGRRDEKLFF
TRBJ2-5 TRBV5-1 CASRSSGGETQYF
TRBJ2-7 TRBV2 CASSDASGAGYEQYF
TRBJ1-1 TRBV7-3 CASSLLGAGNTEAFF
TRBJ1-6 TRBV6-5 CASSFRLNSPLHF
TRBJ1-4 TRBV19 CASTGTGRGEKLFF
TRBJ2-2 TRBV28 CASSPQRTGPFSLNTGELFF
TRBJ1-4 TRBV24-1 CATSDARGNEKLFF
TRBJ1-1 TRBV11-3 CASSLRTGVNTEAFF
TRBJ2-7 TRBV28 CATTGQGPFLEQYF
TRBJ2-1 TRBV7-9 CASSPGGHNEQFF
TRBJ1-4 TRBV24-1 CATSGATGEKLFF
TRBJ1-5 TRBV27 CASSLGTGERPQHF
TRBJ1-2 TRBV24-1 CATSDSGGEDGYTF
TRBJ2-3 TRBV3-1/TRBV3-2 CASSQDQSGPGTQYF
TRBJ2-1 TRBV27 CASSVGLAGAFNEQFF
TRBJ1-1 TRBV6-5 CASSYGGQITEAFF
TRBJ2-5 TRBV18 CASSSGTQYF
TRBJ2-3 TRBV6-1 CASSETQSGIRADTQYF
TRBJ2-3 TRBV29-1 CSVDGARGRSTDTQYF
TRBJ2-7 TRBV10-3 CAITQGAGYEQYF
TRBJ1-2 TRBV4-1 CASSQDDRSRGGYTF
TRBJ2-7 TRBV19 CASRIGTGASEQYF
TRBJ1-1 TRBV18 CASSPGRDTEAFF
TRBJ2-1 TRBV5-1 CASSFGQGARNEQFF
TRBJ2-7 TRBV21-1 CASSKTHGSYEQYF
TRBJ1-1 TRBV5-1 CASSLGLGPSTEAFF
TRBJ2-2 TRBV7-7 CASSPTPTSAGELFF
TRBJ1-1 TRBV6-5 CASMVGQGNTEAFF
TRBJ2-1 TRBV18 CACKGDDNEQFF
TRBJ2-5 TRBV5-4 CASSLDSKETQYF
TRBJ2-1 TRBV6-1 CASSETSGGFNEQFF
TRBJ2-5 TRBV28 CASSTNRGSSTQYF
TRBJ2-7 TRBV29-1 CSVELAGGSSYEQYF
TRBJ2-2 TRBV24-1 CATSDRGQGARTGELFF
TRBJ1-4 TRBV11-1 CASSSRGANEKLFF
TRBJ1-6 TRBV5-1 CASSLTADYNSPLHF
TRBJ1-5 TRBV6-5 CASSSGLNQPQHF
TRBJ2-2 TRBV12-3/TRBV12-4 CASSLSSGGKLFF
TRBJ2-7 TRBV9 CASSAGPGQGYEQYF
TRBJ2-7 TRBV11-2 CASSPITGFNEQYF
TRBJ2-7 TRBV29-1 CSVLPGQGTYEQYF
TRBJ2-3 TRBV28 CASSSKHTGQTTDTQYF
TRBJ2-1 TRBV11-3 CASSLGGVSYNEQFF